The present TCR beta chain was sequenced within a study of neurological immune-mediated disorders (dated by TCRdb to between 2017 and 2020). Context from the whole study: Among the approximately 34 multiple sclerosis patients, relapsing-remitting MS accounted for some 30 and secondary progressive MS accounted for 3. Peripheral blood TCR-beta repertoires from HTLV-I-associated myelopathy (HAM/TSP) patients, multiple sclerosis patients and healthy controls were compared by UMI-based sequencing. The approximately 100 TCR-beta libraries included longitudinal samples, technical triplicates and paired sorted CD4+ and CD8+ T-cell subsets alongside PBMC samples. The cohort comprised about 70 subjects: 14 HAM/TSP patients, 35 or so multiple sclerosis patients and some 20 healthy controls. Overall study results and their limits: TCR clonal expansion was highest in HAM/TSP patients and lowest in MS patients, with MS patients falling below even healthy controls. Phylogenetic analysis grouped repertoires from 18 of 34 MS patients into a cluster of related CDR3 sequences, suggesting a possible repertoire-level signature. No identical CDR3 amino acid sequences were found to be shared among expanded clones across subjects, suggesting that TCR-beta repertoires were private in all groups. No association of the MS cluster with clinical or MRI features was observed, and the need for larger cohorts was stated by the authors.

cDNA was synthesized by template-switch 5'RACE using a primer with a 10-nucleotide random unique molecular identifier that tagged each TCR transcript. Every sequencing run covered 15-18 subjects and yielded more than 170 million TCR-beta sequences. The RNeasy kit was used for extraction of total RNA. The KAPA Real-time Library Amplification kit was used to amplify TCR-beta VDJ regions with primers for the TCR constant region and the 5'RACE anchor. A first PCR added sample indexes and Illumina adaptors, after which a second PCR increased the library yield. After purification with Ampure beads, the TCR product of roughly 650 bp was size-selected on a 2% E-gel SizeSelection system. Before pooling, library quality was assessed on a Bioanalyzer, concentration was determined with Qubit, and library quantification was performed with the Kapa Library Quantification kit. Paired-end 2 x 150 bp sequencing of the libraries was performed on an Illumina HiSeq 2500. To increase sequence diversity, roughly 24-30% phiX was spiked into each library pool. The original pipeline was this. Quality-filtered reads were processed with the UMI-based MiGEC pipeline, and over 85% of raw TCR sequences were removed by the MiGEC pipeline during error correction. IMGT germline references were used for alignment of VDJ genes, and clonotypes were defined by a unique CDR3 amino acid sequence together with V-J genes. Clonal expansion, Shannon diversity and CDR3 relatedness were evaluated with VDJtools (CalcPairwiseDistances, ClusterSamples), while phylogenetic trees were built in CLCbio workbench. A clone was classed as expanded if it had 8 or more unique UMIs, a cutoff based on coefficient-of-variation modelling across technical triplicates. In-frame beta chains were kept once TCRdb had trimmed the public reads at Q25 with fastp and called clones with MiXCR. Every entry covers one CDR3 protein and lists the most common genes and DNA from its rows. These V and J calls derive from TCRdb rather than the authors' analysis. The sample table lists tens of thousands of distinct CDR3 sequences, under 2.5% of them with a count of one. Together, the top ten hold about 3% of the sample.

At the junction V is shortened by 6 bases and J by 0 bases, with 15 bases in between. As encoded in the germline V gene (reference sequence), CDR1 is DFQATT while CDR2 is SNEGSKA. The CDR3 covers 15 residues, taking in both the cysteine and the phenylalanine. Solely the CDR3 DNA is kept, with 45 bases framed from the first base. The table lists this clonotype with many counts. The specificity of this receptor is unknown. Base qualities were left out, and no much larger clone turns up one base away. For unsorted PBMC libraries, 2 million PBMCs were used after storage in RNAlater at -80 degrees C until RNA extraction. The multiple sclerosis patients were enrolled in a US clinical protocol that evaluated disease progression with magnetic resonance imaging. Peripheral blood was subjected to Ficoll-Hypaque density gradient centrifugation to isolate PBMCs, which were then cryopreserved in liquid nitrogen.

The V gene is TRBV20-1 and the J gene is TRBJ2-1, with no confident D gene call. The specimen sequenced was PBMCs. The clonotype originates from a man aged 50 to 59 with multiple sclerosis. The CDR3 amino acid sequence is: CSAPTASSSYNEQFF. The DNA sequence follows: TGCAGTGCCCCTACTGCCTCCAGCTCCTACAATGAGCAGTTCTTC.